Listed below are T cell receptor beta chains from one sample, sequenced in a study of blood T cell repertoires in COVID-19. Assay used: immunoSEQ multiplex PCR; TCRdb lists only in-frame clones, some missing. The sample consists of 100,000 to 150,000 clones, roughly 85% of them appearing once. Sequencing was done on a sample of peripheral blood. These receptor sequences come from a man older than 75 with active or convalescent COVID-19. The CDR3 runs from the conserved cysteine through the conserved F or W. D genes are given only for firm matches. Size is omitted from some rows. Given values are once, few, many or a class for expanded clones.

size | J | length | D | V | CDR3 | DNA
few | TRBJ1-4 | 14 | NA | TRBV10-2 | CASSALSRNEKLFF | TGCGCCAGCAGTGCGTTAAGCCGGAATGAAAAACTGTTTTTT
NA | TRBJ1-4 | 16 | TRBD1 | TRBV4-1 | CASDRGQGSRGEKLFF | TGCGCCAGCGACCGTGGACAGGGGTCTCGTGGTGAAAAACTGTTTTTT
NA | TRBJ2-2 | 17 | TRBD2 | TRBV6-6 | CASSHLLGRGDPGELFF | TGTGCCAGCAGTCACCTCTTGGGGCGGGGGGACCCCGGGGAGCTGTTTTTT
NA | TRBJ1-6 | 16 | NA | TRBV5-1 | CASSLDRSSYNSPLHF | TGCGCCAGCAGCTTGGACAGGAGCTCCTATAATTCACCCCTCCACTTT
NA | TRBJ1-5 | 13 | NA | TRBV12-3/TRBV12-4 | CASSPREDQPQHF | TGTGCCAGCAGCCCCCGGGAGGATCAGCCCCAGCATTTT
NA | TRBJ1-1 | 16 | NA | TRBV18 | CASSLQTTGINTEAFF | TGTGCCAGCTCACTTCAAACCACAGGGATCAACACTGAAGCTTTCTTT
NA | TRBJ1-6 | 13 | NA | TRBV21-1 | CASSAPWNSPLHF | TGTGCCAGCAGCGCGCCATGGAATTCACCCCTCCACTTT
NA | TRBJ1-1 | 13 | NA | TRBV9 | CASSPRQAGLSFF | TGTGCCAGCAGCCCCCGACAGGCCGGTTTATCTTTCTTT
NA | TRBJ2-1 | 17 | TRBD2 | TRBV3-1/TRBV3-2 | CASSRPLGGRGYNEQFF | TGTGCCAGCAGCCGCCCCCTGGGCGGGAGGGGGTACAATGAGCAGTTCTTC
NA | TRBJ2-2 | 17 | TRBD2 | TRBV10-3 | CAISDFARRGDTGELFF | TGTGCCATCAGTGATTTTGCGCGGCGGGGGGACACCGGGGAGCTGTTTTTT
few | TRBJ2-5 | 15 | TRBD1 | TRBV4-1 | CASSEGGRDQETQYF | TGCGCCAGCAGCGAAGGGGGCAGGGACCAAGAGACCCAGTACTTC
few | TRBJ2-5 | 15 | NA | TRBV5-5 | CASSLDYQGWETQYF | TGTGCCAGCAGCCTTGATTACCAGGGTTGGGAGACCCAGTACTTC